This entry lists 2 T cell receptor beta chains sequenced from one sample in a study of OX40 agonist ivuxolimab in advanced cancers. Library creation used the immunoSEQ multiplex PCR assay. Not all clones reach the TCRdb copy of this immuneACCESS table, which keeps in-frame sequences only. Checked studies attribute under half of the gap to unresolved V genes and leave the rest unexplained. The sample table holds 77,000 or so clones, of which about nine tenths were seen once. The top ten clones comprise 0.55% to 0.7% of the sample. The source material was CD4+ or CD8+ T cells sorted from blood, sampled in a trial of the OX40 agonist ivuxolimab. The receptors shown here come from an adult with an advanced solid tumor such as melanoma, head and neck, liver or kidney cancer.

The gene calls are TRBV29-1 and TRBJ1-2, with D maybe TRBD1 (6 bases). CDR3 length: 12 residues. Germline assignment: CDR1 SQVTM and CDR2 ANQGSEA. V was shortened by 7 bases and J by 5 bases, with 14 bases between the two germline ends. CDR3 coding DNA: TGCAGCGCCAACCAGGGGACTTATGGCTACACCTTC. Translating gives CSANQGTYGYTF.

In its sample, this clone was seen a few times. The CDR3 nucleotides are TGTGCCAGCAGCAGGGGGGGCCGCTCGAACACTGAAGCTTTCTTT. It encodes CASSRGGRSNTEAFF. The chain employs TRBV5-5 and TRBJ1-1; tentative D call: TRBD1 (6 bases). Germline V gene sequence: CDR1 SGHKS, CDR2 YYEKEE (reference sequence). The CDR3 consists of 15 residues. V gave up 4 bases and J gave up 1 base, with 14 bases separating them.